This T cell receptor beta chain was recorded in a study of blood T cell repertoires in COVID-19. CDR1 and CDR2 from the germline V gene are MNHEY and SVGAGI. The CDR3 loop spans 15 amino acids. Unmatched junction bases numbered 10, after V lost 5 bases and J lost 6 bases. Some clones are missing from TCRdb's copy, which holds only in-frame ones; the method was immunoSEQ multiplex PCR. The data hold 260,000 or so clones, with 88% observed a single time. The chain employs TRBV6-5 and TRBJ2-1, with 7 bases aligning to TRBD1. The sequence came from a human donor in a cohort sampled during active COVID-19. Source material: peripheral blood. The CDR3 bases are TGTGCCAGCAGTCTAACCGGGACAGACCTCAATGAGCAGTTCTTC. As protein: CASSLTGTDLNEQFF.